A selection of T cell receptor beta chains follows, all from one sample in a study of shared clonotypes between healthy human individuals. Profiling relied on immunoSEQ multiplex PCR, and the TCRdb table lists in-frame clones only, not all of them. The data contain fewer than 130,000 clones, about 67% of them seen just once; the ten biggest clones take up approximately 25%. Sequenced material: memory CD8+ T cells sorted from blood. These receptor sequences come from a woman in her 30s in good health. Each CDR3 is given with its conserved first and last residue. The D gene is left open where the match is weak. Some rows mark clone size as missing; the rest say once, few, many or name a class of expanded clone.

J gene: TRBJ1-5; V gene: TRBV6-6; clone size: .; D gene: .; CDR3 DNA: TGTGCCAGCAGTTACGCGGACAGACTTAGCAATCAGCCCCAGCATTTT; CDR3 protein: CASSYADRLSNQPQHF
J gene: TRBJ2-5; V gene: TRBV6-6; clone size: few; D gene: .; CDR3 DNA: TGTGCCAGCAGTGCCGACAGGCTTACGAAGACCCAGTACTTC; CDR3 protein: CASSADRLTKTQYF
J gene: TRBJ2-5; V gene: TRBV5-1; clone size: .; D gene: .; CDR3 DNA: TGCGCCAGCAGGGACGACAAGGGGACTCAAGAGACCCAGTACTTC; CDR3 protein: CASRDDKGTQETQYF
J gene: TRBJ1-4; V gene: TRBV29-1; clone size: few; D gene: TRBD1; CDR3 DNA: TGCAGCGGGACCGACAGGGCGGCTCAACTGTTTTTT; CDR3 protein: CSGTDRAAQLFF
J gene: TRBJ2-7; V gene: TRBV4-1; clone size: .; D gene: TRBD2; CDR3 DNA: TGCGCCAGCAGCCAAGTGCTAACTAGCGGCTCCTACGAGCAGTACTTC; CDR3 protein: CASSQVLTSGSYEQYF
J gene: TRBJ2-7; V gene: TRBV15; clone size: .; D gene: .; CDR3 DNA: TGTGCCACCAGCAGAGGGGCCTCCGGCTCCTACGAGCAGTACTTC; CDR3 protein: CATSRGASGSYEQYF
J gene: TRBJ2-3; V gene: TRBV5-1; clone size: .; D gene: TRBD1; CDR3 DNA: TGCGCCAGCAGCTTGGTACCGGGACAGGGCCCACCTTTCGATACGCAGTATTTT; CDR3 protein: CASSLVPGQGPPFDTQYF
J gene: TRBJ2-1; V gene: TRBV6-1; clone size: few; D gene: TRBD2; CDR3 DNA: TGTGCCAGCAGTCCGGGGGAGGGGTCCTACAATGAGCAGTTCTTC; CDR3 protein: CASSPGEGSYNEQFF
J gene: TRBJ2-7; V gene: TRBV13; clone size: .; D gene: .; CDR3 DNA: TGTGCCAGCAGCCAGGAAGGAGATACCTACGAGCAGTACTTC; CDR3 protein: CASSQEGDTYEQYF
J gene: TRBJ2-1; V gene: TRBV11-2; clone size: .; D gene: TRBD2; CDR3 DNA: TGTGCCAGCAGCTACCAGGGACTAGCTGGTTACAATGAGCAGTTCTTC; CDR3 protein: CASSYQGLAGYNEQFF
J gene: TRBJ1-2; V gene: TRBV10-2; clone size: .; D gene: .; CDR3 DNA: TGCGCCAGCAGTGACGGATCCCCGACTAACTATGGCTACACCTTC; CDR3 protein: CASSDGSPTNYGYTF
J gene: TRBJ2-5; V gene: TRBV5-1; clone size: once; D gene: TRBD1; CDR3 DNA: TGCGCCAGCAGCCTAAACAGGGGGCGAGAGACCCAGTACTTC; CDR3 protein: CASSLNRGRETQYF
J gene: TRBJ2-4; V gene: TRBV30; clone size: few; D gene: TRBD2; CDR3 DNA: TGTGCCTGGAACCGACAGAAGGGACTAGGCTCCAAAAACATTCAGTACTTC; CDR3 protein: CAWNRQKGLGSKNIQYF
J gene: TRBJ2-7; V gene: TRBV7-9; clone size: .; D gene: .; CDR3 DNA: TGTGCCAGCAGCTTAGCGTGGGAAGACGAGCAGTACTTC; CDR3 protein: CASSLAWEDEQYF
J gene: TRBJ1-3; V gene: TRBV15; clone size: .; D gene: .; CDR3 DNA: TGTGCCACCAGCGAGCAGAAGGGAAACACCATATATTTT; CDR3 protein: CATSEQKGNTIYF
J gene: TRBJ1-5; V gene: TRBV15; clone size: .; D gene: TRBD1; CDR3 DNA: TGTGCCACCAGCGCTCCAAGGGGGACAGGAGGTTTTATCGGTCAGCCCCAGCATTTT; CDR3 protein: CATSAPRGTGGFIGQPQHF
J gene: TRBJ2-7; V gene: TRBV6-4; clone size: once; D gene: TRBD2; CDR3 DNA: TGTGCCAGCACCGGTAGCGGGCGGACCTACGAGCAGTACTTC; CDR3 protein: CASTGSGRTYEQYF
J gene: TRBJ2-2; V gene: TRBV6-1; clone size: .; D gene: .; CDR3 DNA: TGTGCCAGCAGTGAGACGTCGGGGGGCGGGAAGATGTCCGGGGAGCTGTTTTTT; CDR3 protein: CASSETSGGGKMSGELFF
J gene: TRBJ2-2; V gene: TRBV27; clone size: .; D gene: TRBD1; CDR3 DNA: TGTGCCAGCAGTTCACCCACTCTACAGGGGGCCGGCACCGGGGAGCTGTTTTTT; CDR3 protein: CASSSPTLQGAGTGELFF
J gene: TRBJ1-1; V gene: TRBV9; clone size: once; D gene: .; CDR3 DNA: TGTGCCAGCAGCGTTGACGGTTCCTACTCGAACACTGAAGCTTTCTTT; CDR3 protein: CASSVDGSYSNTEAFF
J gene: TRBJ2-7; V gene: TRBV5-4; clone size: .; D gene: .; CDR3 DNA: TGTGCCAGCAGCTTGGTGCCAGGGAGTCCCTACGAGCAGTACTTC; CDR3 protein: CASSLVPGSPYEQYF
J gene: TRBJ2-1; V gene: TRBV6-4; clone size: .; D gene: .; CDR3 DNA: TGTGCCAGCAGTGACTCGAACGGTGAGAATGAGCAGTTCTTC; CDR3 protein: CASSDSNGENEQFF
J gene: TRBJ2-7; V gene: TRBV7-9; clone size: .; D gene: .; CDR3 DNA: TGTGCCAGCAGCTTAGTGGGTAACGAGCAGTACTTC; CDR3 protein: CASSLVGNEQYF
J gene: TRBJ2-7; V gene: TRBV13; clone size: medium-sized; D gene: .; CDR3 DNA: TGTGCCAGCAGCTTGGGAGGCTTCTCCTACGAGCAGTACTTC; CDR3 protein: CASSLGGFSYEQYF
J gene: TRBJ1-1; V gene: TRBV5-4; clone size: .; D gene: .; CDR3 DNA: TGTGCCAGCAGGGCCGGGACGTCCACTGAAGCTTTCTTT; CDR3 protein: CASRAGTSTEAFF
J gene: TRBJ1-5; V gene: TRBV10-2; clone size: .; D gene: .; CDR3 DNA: TGCGCCAGCAGTGAGTCCGCTACCAATCAGCCCCAGCATTTT; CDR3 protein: CASSESATNQPQHF
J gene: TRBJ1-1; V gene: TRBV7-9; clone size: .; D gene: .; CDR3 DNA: TGTGCCAGCAGAAATGCACCTGGACAGAAGAACACTGAAGCTTTCTTT; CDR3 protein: CASRNAPGQKNTEAFF
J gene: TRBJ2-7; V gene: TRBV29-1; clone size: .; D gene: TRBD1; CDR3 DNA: TGCAGCGCAAGAACAGGGGGTAGCTACGAGCAGTACTTC; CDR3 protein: CSARTGGSYEQYF
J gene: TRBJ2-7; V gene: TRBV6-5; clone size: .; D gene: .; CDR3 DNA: TGTGCCAGCAGTTACGGTCCCAGGGGCGACTACGAGCAGTACTTC; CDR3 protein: CASSYGPRGDYEQYF
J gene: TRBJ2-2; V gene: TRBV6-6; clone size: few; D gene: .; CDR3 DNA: TGTGCCAGCAGTTACTCTGCTCCCGGGGAGCTGTTTTTT; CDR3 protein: CASSYSAPGELFF